This entry features one T cell receptor (beta chain) sequence. Its specificity is not known. The sample originates from a study of blood T cells in healthy people across ages. General study points: Changes seen in expanded clonotypes were possibly confounded by donor CMV status left unknown.

Then a second PCR, running about 7 to 11 cycles, was carried out with a sample-barcoded 5' primer and a J-beta primer mix. TCRdb re-called the 5' RACE reads with MiXCR, one entry per CDR3 protein. This sample has hundreds of thousands of distinct CDR3 sequences, with more than 55% found just once. Healthy Caucasian individuals from Russia aged 6 to 90 were enrolled as donors. Ten milliliters of peripheral blood were drawn from each donor into EDTA-treated tubes. No fewer than 5.5 micrograms of total RNA were isolated from every sample. Germline-derived CDR1 and CDR2 are SGDLS and YYNGEE. This CDR3 comprises 17 residues. Trimming removed 1 base at V and 3 bases at J, with 17 bases between.

The chain uses TRBV9 and TRBJ2-1; tentative D call: TRBD2 (5 bases). The origin of this receptor is a middle-aged man in good health. The sequenced sample consisted of blood. The CDR3 loop reads CASSVTVEGKGYNEQFF. CDR3 nucleotide sequence: TGTGCCAGCAGCGTAACCGTTGAGGGTAAGGGCTACAATGAGCAGTTCTTC.